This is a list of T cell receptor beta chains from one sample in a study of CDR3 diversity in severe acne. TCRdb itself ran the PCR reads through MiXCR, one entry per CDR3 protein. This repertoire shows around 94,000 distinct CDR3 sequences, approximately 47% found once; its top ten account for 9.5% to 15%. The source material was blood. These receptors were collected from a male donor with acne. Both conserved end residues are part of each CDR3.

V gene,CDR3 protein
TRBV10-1,CASSPGTGAYGYTF
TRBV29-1,CSVEGLAGAEQYF
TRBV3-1,CASSQDPTSHYGYTF
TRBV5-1,CASSLGPGGNTDTQYF
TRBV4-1,CASSQLGTGKNIQYF
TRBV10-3,CASAPRTGTETQYF
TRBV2,CASSSLSGRGETQYF
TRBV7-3,CASSPGRANTGELFF
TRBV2,CASSQRGSYEQYF
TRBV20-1,CSASGANTGELFF
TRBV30,CAWRYNYGYTF
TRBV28,CASTGTAFGRQYF
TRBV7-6,CASSLSPGQGEDTEAFF
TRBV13,CASSLGQGTYEQYF
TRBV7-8,CASSPRGPGTGNQPQHF
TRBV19,CASTFLGEGDYGYTF
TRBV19,CASKAYPGELFF
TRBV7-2,CASSDLLETQYF
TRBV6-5,CASSDRAQETQYF
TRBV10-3,CASSPKDRGRGSETQYF
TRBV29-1,CSVGGGTGIYEQYF
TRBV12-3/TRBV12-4,CASRRTGDGDYGYTF
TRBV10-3,CAISEAAEMSQRIYNEQYF